This note documents a single TCR beta chain sequence. Its antigen is currently unknown. It was by 5'RACE template switching with UMIs that TCR beta cDNA was made. TCRdb processed the 5' RACE reads again and assigns one entry to each CDR3 protein, with no DNA. In total, the table holds roughly 430,000 distinct CDR3 sequences. The source of the sample is a study of T cells expressing NK-cell markers. Study overall: Investigators obtained TCR beta repertoires from sorted CD3+CD56+NKG2C+, CD3+CD56+NKG2C- and CD3+CD56-NKG2C+ T cells.

The CDR3 loop spans 16 amino acids. Germline V gene sequence: CDR1 DFQATT, CDR2 SNEGSKA (reference sequence). Study observations and caveats: The study left the HCMV specificity of expanded NKG2C+ T cell clones unresolved.

The receptor was derived from a woman aged 18 to 75 in good health. The sequencing input was blood T cells: a sorted CD56 or NKG2C T cell subset, CD4+ or CD8+ T cells, or bulk PBMC T cells (not recorded which). The chain recombines TRBV20-1 with TRBJ2-1; TCRdb designates TRBD1, a call that cannot be tested without DNA. CDR3 sequence reads: CSAPDFGTGGYNEQFF.